These 27 T cell receptor beta chains were all obtained from the same sample, sequenced in a study of early T cells in non-severe SARS-CoV-2 infection. TCRdb reprocessed the 5' RACE reads with MiXCR, giving one entry per CDR3 protein. The table includes 56,000 or so distinct CDR3 sequences, 8.2% detected once. The sequenced material came from whole blood. The receptor source for this set is an adult who was a healthcare worker with PCR-confirmed SARS-CoV-2 infection or an uninfected control (not recorded which).

This chain uses TRBV29-1 with TRBJ2-7; 9 bases line up with TRBD1. The CDR3 covers 13 residues. Trimming at V came to 6 bases and at J to 4 bases, leaving 7 bases not matched to a gene. CDR1 and CDR2 from the germline V gene are SQVTM and ANQGSEA. CDR3 sequence: CSVPGTGSYEQYF. The CDR3 bases are TGCAGCGTCCCCGGGACAGGGAGTTACGAGCAGTACTTC.

In its sample, this clonotype was seen many times. J is TRBJ2-3 and V is TRBV20-1; 8 bases match TRBD1. Per germline, CDR1 DFQATT and CDR2 SNEGSKA (reference sequence). With 0 bases clipped from V and 5 bases from J, the junction kept 1 base outside the gene matches. CDR3 size: 13 residues. In DNA, the CDR3 is TGCAGTGCTAGAGACAGGGGGCAAGATACGCAGTATTTT. It translates to CSARDRGQDTQYF.

This clonotype was found many times. The V and J genes are TRBV4-2 and TRBJ1-5, with D tentatively TRBD1 (6 bases). The CDR3 totals 18 residues. The germline V gene has CDR1 LGHNA and CDR2 YNFKEQ. V was trimmed by 1 base and J by 0 bases, leaving 16 bases between them. This CDR3 reads CASSQVITDSYSNQPQHF. In DNA, the CDR3 is TGTGCCAGCAGCCAAGTTATTACGGACAGCTATAGCAATCAGCCCCAGCATTTT.

This clonotype was detected ten times or more. The genes are TRBV27 and TRBJ1-1; no clear D gene. CDR1 MNHEY and CDR2 SMNVEV come from the germline V gene (reference sequence). The V and J ends lost 0 bases and 1 base respectively, with 3 bases between them. The length of the CDR3 is 13 residues. CDR3 coding DNA: TGTGCCAGCAGTTTATCAGAGAACACTGAAGCTTTCTTT. Protein product: CASSLSENTEAFF.

J is TRBJ1-1 and V is TRBV6-6, with 7 bases fitting TRBD1. The V segment lost 6 bases and the J segment 1 base; nucleotides outside the gene matches: 5. Germline loops: CDR1 MNHNY, CDR2 SVGAGI (reference sequence). This CDR3 is 14 amino acids long. The CDR3 nucleotides read TGTGCCAGCAGACAGGGGCCAAGGAACACTGAAGCTTTCTTT. Protein sequence: CASRQGPRNTEAFF.

The chain recombines TRBV5-1 with TRBJ1-2; the D is unclear. Germline CDR1 SGHRS, CDR2 YFSETQ. This CDR3 is built from 15 residues. Between the trimmed V and J ends, which lost 1 base and 8 bases, there was a span of 18 bases. CDR3 sequence reads: CASSLNQAPDGGYTF. CDR3 DNA: TGCGCCAGCAGCTTGAACCAGGCACCCGATGGGGGCTACACCTTC.

V usage is TRBV20-1 and J usage is TRBJ2-7; TRBD2 agrees at 10 bases. CDR1 and CDR2 (germline): DFQATT, SNEGSKA (reference sequence). This CDR3 has 13 residues. J was trimmed by 1 base and V by 4 bases; bases with no gene match: 1. The CDR3 sequence: CSAKRGGSYEQYF. In DNA form, the CDR3 reads TGCAGTGCTAAGCGGGGGGGATCCTACGAGCAGTACTTC.

This clonotype was observed many times. The J gene is TRBJ2-1, the V gene TRBV2; D is undetermined. The CDR3 is made up of 16 amino acids. The germline V gene encodes CDR1 SNHLY and CDR2 FYNNEI. Trimming shortened V by 1 base and J by 0 bases, and 10 bases separated the two germline ends. The CDR3 loop reads CASSEGAEASYNEQFF. CDR3 DNA: TGTGCCAGCAGTGAAGGGGCCGAGGCCTCCTACAATGAGCAGTTCTTC.

J is TRBJ2-1 and V is TRBV6-5, with 11 bases that match TRBD2. CDR3 length: 15 amino acids. Per germline, CDR1 MNHEY and CDR2 SVGAGI. The J segment lost 3 bases and the V segment lost 4 bases, leaving 2 bases of the junction unmatched. The CDR3: CASSSGLAVYNEQFF. The CDR3, as DNA: TGTGCCAGCAGTTCGGGACTAGCGGTCTACAATGAGCAGTTCTTC.

This sequence joins TRBV20-1 and TRBJ2-3, with D possibly TRBD2 on 6 matching bases. V dropped 5 bases and J dropped 5 bases, with 8 bases sitting between them. This CDR3 region has 11 residues. Germline CDR1 and CDR2: DFQATT and SNEGSKA (reference sequence). CDR3 sequence reads: CSAEAGDTQYF. The CDR3, as DNA: TGCAGTGCTGAAGCGGGAGATACGCAGTATTTT.

The V and J genes are TRBV10-3 and TRBJ2-3; 7 positions agree with TRBD2. Unmatched junction bases numbered 6, after V lost 4 bases and J lost 2 bases. Germline loops: CDR1 ENHRY, CDR2 SYGVKD. The CDR3 length is 15 residues. For the CDR3, the DNA is TGTGCCATCAGTGCAGGGCTAGCGGCCACAGATACGCAGTATTTT. As protein: CAISAGLAATDTQYF.

This clonotype was counted between two and nine times. This rearrangement joins TRBV20-1 to TRBJ2-3, with 7 nucleotides matching TRBD1. This CDR3 is 14 amino acids long. Germline CDR1 reads DFQATT; CDR2 reads SNEGSKA (reference sequence). V shed 2 bases and J 7 bases; nucleotides not matched to a gene: 9. This chain's CDR3 is CSARKGGYENTQYF. The DNA for the CDR3 is TGCAGTGCTAGAAAAGGGGGCTACGAAAATACGCAGTATTTT.

The chain joins TRBV5-5 to TRBJ2-2, with 8 bases fitting TRBD2. CDR3 length: 16 residues. Losses at the gene ends were 2 bases for V and 1 base for J; bases not matched to a gene: 4. Germline V gene data show CDR1 as SGHKS and CDR2 as YYEKEE (reference sequence). As DNA, the CDR3 is TGTGCCAGCAGCTTCAGGCTAGCGGGGAACACCGGGGAGCTGTTTTTT. This encodes CASSFRLAGNTGELFF.

The sample holds many counts of this clonotype. The rearrangement uses TRBV7-8 and TRBJ2-4, with D perhaps TRBD2 (6 bases). The ends were cut back, 0 bases at V and 9 bases at J, with 18 bases in the middle. Per germline, CDR1 SGHVS and CDR2 FQNEAQ. The CDR3 sequence is 16 residues long. DNA for the CDR3: TGTGCCAGCAGCTTAGCGCGGGAAGGGGCGCGCCTCATTCAGTACTTC. It specifies CASSLAREGARLIQYF.

The chain employs TRBV20-1 and TRBJ1-1; a weak D match, TRBD1 (5 bases). Germline CDR1 reads DFQATT; CDR2 reads SNEGSKA (reference sequence). The V and J ends lost 6 bases and 2 bases respectively, with 16 bases between them. This CDR3 has 14 residues. The CDR3 reads CSAASRDFNTEAFF. The DNA of the CDR3 is TGCAGTGCAGCATCTCGGGACTTCAACACTGAAGCTTTCTTT.

This clonotype was seen ten or more times. This chain uses TRBV6-6 with TRBJ1-5; the D gene is possibly TRBD1 (6 bases). The CDR3 sequence is 13 residues long. CDR1 is MNHNY and CDR2 is SVGAGI in the germline V gene (reference sequence). V lost 6 bases and J 1 base, leaving 7 bases between the germline ends. CDR3 loop: CASRQGSNQPQHF. The CDR3 DNA follows: TGTGCCAGCAGACAGGGAAGCAATCAGCCCCAGCATTTT.

This clonotype came up many times. This chain uses TRBV7-9 with TRBJ2-7, with 7 bases lining up with TRBD1. V shed 3 bases and J 6 bases; nucleotides not matched to a gene: 8. There are 14 residues in the CDR3. Per germline, CDR1 SEHNR and CDR2 FQNEAQ (reference sequence). The CDR3 nucleotides read TGTGCCAGCAGCTTTGGGGACAGCAGGTCCGAGCAGTACTTC. Translated: CASSFGDSRSEQYF.

Judged by abundance, this clonotype is medium-sized (0.01 to 0.1%). The V and J genes are TRBV20-1 and TRBJ2-7; TRBD1 is a possible D gene (6 bases). There are 13 residues in the CDR3. The germline V and J ends were trimmed by 5 bases and 4 bases, with 15 bases remaining between them. Germline V gene data show CDR1 as DFQATT and CDR2 as SNEGSKA (reference sequence). The CDR3 nucleotides are TGCAGTGCTCTTACAGGGCAGGGATACGAGCAGTACTTC. Its translation is CSALTGQGYEQYF.

This clonotype has a single count. A much larger clone is a single base away; this may be a read error. The chain has TRBV12-3 or TRBV12-4 and TRBJ2-3; 11 bases fit TRBD2. The CDR3 has 16 amino acids. The CDR3 protein is CPSSPYSGGAKDTQYF. Written as DNA, the CDR3 is TGTCCCAGCAGTCCCTATAGCGGGGGGGCCAAAGATACGCAGTATTTT.

This chain uses TRBV2 with TRBJ2-1; D remains unclear. The CDR3 is 13 amino acids. V gave up 3 bases and J gave up 11 bases, with 14 bases separating them. Germline CDR1 SNHLY, CDR2 FYNNEI. In DNA form, the CDR3 reads TGTGCCAGCAGTGACGGCGGAAGTATAAAGCAGTTCTTC. Translation: CASSDGGSIKQFF.

This clonotype has just a few counts. As DNA, the CDR3 is TGCAGTGCGACATCGGGACCTAGCACAGATACGCAGTATTTT. Its protein is CSATSGPSTDTQYF. The gene calls are TRBV20-1 and TRBJ2-3; D is possibly TRBD1 or TRBD2 (5 bases each). V lost 6 bases to trimming and J lost 0 bases, with 13 bases between them. Germline V gives CDR1 DFQATT, CDR2 SNEGSKA (reference sequence). CDR3 length equals 14 residues.

Ten or more counts support this clonotype. This chain connects TRBV20-1 to TRBJ2-7; 7 nucleotides agree with TRBD2. Germline CDR1 reads DFQATT; CDR2 reads SNEGSKA (reference sequence). The CDR3 sequence is 12 residues long. V lost 5 bases and J lost 6; bases outside the gene matches: 7. CDR3 region: CSAGRGTGEQYF. The CDR3 DNA reads TGCAGTGCTGGGAGGGGTACGGGCGAGCAGTACTTC.

This clonotype was counted ten times or more. CDR3 sequence reads: CAHGVGNEKLFF. The CDR3 coding sequence is TGTGCCCACGGGGTGGGGAATGAAAAACTGTTTTTT. The V gene is TRBV6-1, the J gene TRBJ1-4; no clear D gene. The germline gives CDR1 MNHNS, CDR2 SASEGT. V was shortened by 11 bases and J by 5 bases, with 12 bases between the two germline ends. This CDR3 has 12 amino acids.

The rearrangement uses TRBV20-1 and TRBJ1-1; 7 nucleotides match TRBD1. This CDR3 contains 13 residues. Germline V gene lookup returns CDR1 DFQATT and CDR2 SNEGSKA (reference sequence). Trimming at V came to 4 bases and at J to 1 base, leaving 3 bases not matched to a gene. For the CDR3, the DNA is TGCAGTGCTACGACAGGGCAGAACACTGAAGCTTTCTTT. As protein: CSATTGQNTEAFF.

The V call is TRBV28, the J call TRBJ1-3; D call uncertain. The CDR3 consists of 12 residues. Germline values: CDR1 MDHEN, CDR2 SYDVKM. Trimming pared 8 bases from V and 0 bases from J, leaving 5 bases between. The CDR3 DNA is TGTGCCAGCTTGAGCTCTGGAAACACCATATATTTT. It encodes CASLSSGNTIYF.

Points on this clonotype: Given a much more abundant clone one base away, this may be a read error. The chain employs TRBV6-2 or TRBV6-3 and TRBJ2-3, with 7 nucleotides matching TRBD2. The CDR3 is made up of 14 amino acids. V lost 4 bases and J lost 11; bases outside the gene matches: 12. Per the germline V gene, CDR1 is MNHEY and CDR2 is SVGEGT. CDR3 bases: TGTGCCAGCAGTTTCAGAGGCGGGGGAGAAAGGCAGTATTTT. Its translation is CASSFRGGGERQYF.

The sample holds a few counts of this clonotype. The chain couples TRBV18 to TRBJ2-7, with a weak D call TRBD1 (5 bases). Germline V gives CDR1 KGHSH, CDR2 LQKENI. This CDR3 spans 13 amino acids. V was pared by 5 bases and J by 3 bases, with 11 bases between. The CDR3 region is CASSTGQDYEQYF. Here the CDR3 DNA reads TGTGCCAGCTCAACTGGACAAGACTACGAGCAGTACTTC.